This TCR beta chain was found in a study of siplizumab effects on memory and regulatory T cells. The CDR3 sequence is 17 residues long. Per the germline V gene, CDR1 is SNHLY and CDR2 is FYNNEI. V was clipped by 3 bases and J by 2 bases, with 17 bases between them. Data came from immunoSEQ multiplex PCR; TCRdb stores just in-frame clones and leaves some out. The table includes 90,000 to 95,000 clones, around 97% detected once. The chain carries TRBV2 and TRBJ1-5, with TRBD1 as a possible D gene (5 bases). Sequencing was done on a sample of naive CD4+ T cells sorted from blood. The receptor was isolated from a human donor in good health. Here the CDR3 DNA reads TGTGCCAGCAGTGAGGAAGGGCGGGGCTTGGGCAATCAGCCCCAGCATTTT. The encoded protein is CASSEEGRGLGNQPQHF.